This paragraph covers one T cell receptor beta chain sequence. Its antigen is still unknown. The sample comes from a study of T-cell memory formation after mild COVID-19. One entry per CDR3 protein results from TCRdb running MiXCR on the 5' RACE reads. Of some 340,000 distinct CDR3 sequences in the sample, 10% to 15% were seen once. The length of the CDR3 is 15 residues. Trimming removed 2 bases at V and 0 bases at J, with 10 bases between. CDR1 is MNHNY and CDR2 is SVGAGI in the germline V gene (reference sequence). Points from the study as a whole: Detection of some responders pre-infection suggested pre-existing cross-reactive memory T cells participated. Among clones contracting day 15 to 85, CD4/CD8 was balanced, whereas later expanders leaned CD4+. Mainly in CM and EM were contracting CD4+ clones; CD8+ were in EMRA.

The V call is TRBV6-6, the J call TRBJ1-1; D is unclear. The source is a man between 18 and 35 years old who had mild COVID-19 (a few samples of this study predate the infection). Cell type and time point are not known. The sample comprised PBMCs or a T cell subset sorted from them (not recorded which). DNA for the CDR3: TGTGCCAGCAGTTACCCTAATGTCATGAACACTGAAGCTTTCTTT. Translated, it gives CASSYPNVMNTEAFF.